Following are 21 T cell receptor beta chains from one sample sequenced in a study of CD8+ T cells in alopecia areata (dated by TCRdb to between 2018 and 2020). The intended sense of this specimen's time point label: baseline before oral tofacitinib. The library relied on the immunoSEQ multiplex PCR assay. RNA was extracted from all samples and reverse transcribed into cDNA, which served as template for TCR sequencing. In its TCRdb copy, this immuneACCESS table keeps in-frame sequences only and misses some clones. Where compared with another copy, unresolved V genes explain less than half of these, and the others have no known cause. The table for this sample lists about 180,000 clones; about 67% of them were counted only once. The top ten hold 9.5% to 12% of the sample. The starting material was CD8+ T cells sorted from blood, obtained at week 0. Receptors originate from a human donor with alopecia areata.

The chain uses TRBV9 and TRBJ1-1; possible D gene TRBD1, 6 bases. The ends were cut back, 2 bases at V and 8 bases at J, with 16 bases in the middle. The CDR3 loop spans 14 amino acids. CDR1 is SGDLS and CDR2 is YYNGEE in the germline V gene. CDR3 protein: CASSVAQRGAEAFF. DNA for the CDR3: TGTGCCAGCAGCGTGGCTCAAAGGGGGGCGGAAGCTTTCTTT.

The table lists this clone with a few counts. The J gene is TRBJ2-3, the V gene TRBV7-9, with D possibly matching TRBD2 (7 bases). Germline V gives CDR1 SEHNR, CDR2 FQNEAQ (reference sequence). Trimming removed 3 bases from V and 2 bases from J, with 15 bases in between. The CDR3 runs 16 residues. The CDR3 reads CASSLPAGAPTDTQYF. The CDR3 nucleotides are TGTGCCAGCAGCTTGCCGGCGGGGGCCCCCACAGATACGCAGTATTTT.

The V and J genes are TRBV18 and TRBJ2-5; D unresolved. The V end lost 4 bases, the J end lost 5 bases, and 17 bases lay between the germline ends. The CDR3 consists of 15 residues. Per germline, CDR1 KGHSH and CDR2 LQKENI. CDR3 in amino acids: CASSQQKNSPETQYF. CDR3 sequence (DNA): TGTGCCAGCTCACAACAGAAGAATTCCCCCGAGACCCAGTACTTC.

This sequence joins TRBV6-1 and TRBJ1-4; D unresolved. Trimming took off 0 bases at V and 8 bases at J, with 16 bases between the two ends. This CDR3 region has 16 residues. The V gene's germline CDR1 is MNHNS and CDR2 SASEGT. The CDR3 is CASSEALGRVGEKLFF. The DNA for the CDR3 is TGTGCCAGCAGTGAAGCCCTTGGGAGGGTCGGCGAAAAACTGTTTTTT.

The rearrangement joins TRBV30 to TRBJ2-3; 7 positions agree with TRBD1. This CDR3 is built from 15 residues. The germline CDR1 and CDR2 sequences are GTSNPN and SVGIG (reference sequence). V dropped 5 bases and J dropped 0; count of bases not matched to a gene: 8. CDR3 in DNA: TGTGCCTGGGCAACAGGGGTGGGGAGCACAGATACGCAGTATTTT. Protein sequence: CAWATGVGSTDTQYF.

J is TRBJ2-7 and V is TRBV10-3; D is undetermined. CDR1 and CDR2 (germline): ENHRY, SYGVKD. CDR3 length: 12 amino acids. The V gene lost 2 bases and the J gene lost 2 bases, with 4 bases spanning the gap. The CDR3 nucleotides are TGTGCCATCAGTGAGCCCCCCTACGAGCAGTACTTC. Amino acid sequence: CAISEPPYEQYF.

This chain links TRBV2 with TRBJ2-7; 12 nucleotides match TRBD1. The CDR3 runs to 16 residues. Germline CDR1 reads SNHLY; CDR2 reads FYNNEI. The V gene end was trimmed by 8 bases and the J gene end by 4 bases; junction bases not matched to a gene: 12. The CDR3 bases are TGTGCCAGCGCGGTTTGGGGGACAGGGGGCGCATACGAGCAGTACTTC. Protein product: CASAVWGTGGAYEQYF.

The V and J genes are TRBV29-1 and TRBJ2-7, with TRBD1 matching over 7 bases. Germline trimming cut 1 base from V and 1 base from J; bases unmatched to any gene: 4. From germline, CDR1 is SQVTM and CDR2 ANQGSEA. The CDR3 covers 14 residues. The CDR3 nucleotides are TGCAGCGTTGAAGTTGGGGACAGTTCCTACGAGCAGTACTTC. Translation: CSVEVGDSSYEQYF.

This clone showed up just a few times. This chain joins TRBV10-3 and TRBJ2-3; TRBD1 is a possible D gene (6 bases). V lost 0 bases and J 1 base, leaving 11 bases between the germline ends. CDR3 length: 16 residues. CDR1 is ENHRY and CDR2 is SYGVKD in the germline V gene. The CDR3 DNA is TGTGCCATCAGTGAGTCGACAGGCCGCCGCACAGATACGCAGTATTTT. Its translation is CAISESTGRRTDTQYF.

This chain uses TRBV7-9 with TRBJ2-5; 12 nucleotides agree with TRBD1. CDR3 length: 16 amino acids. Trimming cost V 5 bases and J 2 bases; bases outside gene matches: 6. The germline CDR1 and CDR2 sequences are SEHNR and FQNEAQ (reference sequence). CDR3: CASSTRDRGLQETQYF. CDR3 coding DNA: TGTGCCAGCAGCACCCGGGACAGGGGGCTTCAAGAGACCCAGTACTTC.

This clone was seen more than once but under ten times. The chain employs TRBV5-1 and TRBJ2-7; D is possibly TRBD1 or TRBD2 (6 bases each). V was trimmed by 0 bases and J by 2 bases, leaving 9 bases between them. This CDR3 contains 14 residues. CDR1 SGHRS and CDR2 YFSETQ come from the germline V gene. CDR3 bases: TGCGCCAGCAGCTTGGCCGGGGGCGCCTACGAGCAGTACTTC. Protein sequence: CASSLAGGAYEQYF.

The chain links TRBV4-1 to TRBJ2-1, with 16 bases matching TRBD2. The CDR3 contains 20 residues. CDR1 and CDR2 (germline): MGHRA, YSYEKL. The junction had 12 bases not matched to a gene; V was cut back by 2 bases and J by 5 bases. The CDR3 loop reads CASSQLPGLAGGVRDNEQFF. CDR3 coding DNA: TGCGCCAGCAGCCAACTCCCGGGACTAGCGGGGGGGGTTCGAGACAATGAGCAGTTCTTC.

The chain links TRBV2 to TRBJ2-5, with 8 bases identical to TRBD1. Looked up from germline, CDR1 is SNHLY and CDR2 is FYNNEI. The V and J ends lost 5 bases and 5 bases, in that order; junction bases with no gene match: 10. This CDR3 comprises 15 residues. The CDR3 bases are TGTGCCAGCAGTCTCCGGGACAGGATCATGGAGACCCAGTACTTC. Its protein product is CASSLRDRIMETQYF.

The CDR3 region has the DNA TGTGCCAGCAGCATAGGGACAGGGGGCTCTTCACCCCTCCACTTT. Amino acid sequence: CASSIGTGGSSPLHF. The chain carries TRBV5-6 and TRBJ1-6, with 12 bases fitting TRBD1. The V gene end was trimmed by 4 bases and the J gene end by 9 bases; junction bases not matched to a gene: 5. CDR1 and CDR2 from the germline V gene are SGHDT and YYEEEE. The CDR3 totals 15 residues.

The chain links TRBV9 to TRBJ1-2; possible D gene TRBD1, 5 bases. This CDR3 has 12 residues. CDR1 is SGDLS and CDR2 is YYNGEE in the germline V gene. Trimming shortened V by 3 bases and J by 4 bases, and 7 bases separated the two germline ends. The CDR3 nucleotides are TGTGCCAGCAGCGCCCAGGGCTATGGCTACACCTTC. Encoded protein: CASSAQGYGYTF. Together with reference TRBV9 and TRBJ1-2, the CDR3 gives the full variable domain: DSGVTQTPKHLITATGQRVTLRCSPRSGDLSVYWYQQSLDQGLQFLIQYYNGEERAKGNILERFSAQQFPDLHSELNLSSLELGDSALYFCASSAQGYGYTFGSGTRLTVV.

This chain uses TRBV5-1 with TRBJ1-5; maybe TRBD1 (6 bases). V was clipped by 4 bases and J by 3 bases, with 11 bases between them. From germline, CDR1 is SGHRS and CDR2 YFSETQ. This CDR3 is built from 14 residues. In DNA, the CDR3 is TGCGCCAGCAGCGCCACAGGGTACAATCAGCCCCAGCATTTT. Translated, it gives CASSATGYNQPQHF.

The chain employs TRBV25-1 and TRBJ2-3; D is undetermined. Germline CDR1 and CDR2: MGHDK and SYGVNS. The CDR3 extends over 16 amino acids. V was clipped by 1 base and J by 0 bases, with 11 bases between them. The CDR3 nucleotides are TGTGCCAGCAGTGAATGGTACGGGTCTAGCACAGATACGCAGTATTTT. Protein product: CASSEWYGSSTDTQYF.

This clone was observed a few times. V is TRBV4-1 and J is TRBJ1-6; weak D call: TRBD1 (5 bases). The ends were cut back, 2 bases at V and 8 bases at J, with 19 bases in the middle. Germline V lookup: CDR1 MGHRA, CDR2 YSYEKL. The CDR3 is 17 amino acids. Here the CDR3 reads CASSQLQEGTSYSPLHF. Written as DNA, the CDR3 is TGCGCCAGCAGCCAATTACAGGAGGGGACGAGTTATTCACCCCTCCACTTT.

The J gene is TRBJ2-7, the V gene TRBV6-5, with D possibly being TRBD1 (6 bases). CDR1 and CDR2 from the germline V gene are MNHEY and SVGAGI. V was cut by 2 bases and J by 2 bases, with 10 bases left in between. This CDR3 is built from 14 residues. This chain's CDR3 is CASSYGAGAYEQYF. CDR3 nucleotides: TGTGCCAGCAGTTACGGGGCAGGGGCCTACGAGCAGTACTTC.

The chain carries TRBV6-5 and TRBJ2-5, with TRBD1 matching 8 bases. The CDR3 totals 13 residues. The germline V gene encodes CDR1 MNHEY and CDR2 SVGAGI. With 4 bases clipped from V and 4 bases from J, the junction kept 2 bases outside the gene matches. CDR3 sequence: CASSWTGSETQYF. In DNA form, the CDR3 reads TGTGCCAGCAGTTGGACAGGGTCAGAGACCCAGTACTTC.

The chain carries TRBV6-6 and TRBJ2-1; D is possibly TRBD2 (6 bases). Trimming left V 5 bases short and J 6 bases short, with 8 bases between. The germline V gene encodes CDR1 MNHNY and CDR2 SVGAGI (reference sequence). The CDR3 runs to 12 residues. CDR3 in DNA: TGTGCCAGCAGTGTTAGCGGCAATGAGCAGTTCTTC. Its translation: CASSVSGNEQFF.